This T cell receptor (beta chain) was retrieved from a study of blood T cell repertoires in COVID-19. The CDR3 has 15 residues. V shed 3 bases and J shed 0 bases, with 9 bases lying between them. The germline gives CDR1 SEHNR, CDR2 FQNEAQ (reference sequence). TCRdb keeps only in-frame clones here, not all; method: immunoSEQ multiplex PCR. This table holds some 220,000 clones, roughly 85% found once. Sequenced material: peripheral blood. The source of this sequence is an older woman with COVID-19, enrolled during active disease. The chain joins TRBV7-9 to TRBJ1-3; D is ambiguous. CDR3 DNA sequence: TGTGCCAGCAGCTTCGGACTGGTCTCTGGAAACACCATATATTTT. Translating it yields CASSFGLVSGNTIYF. Looking up the rest from reference TRBV7-9 and TRBJ1-3 gives the full variable domain: DTGVSQNPRHKITKRGQNVTFRCDPISEHNRLYWYRQTLGQGPEFLTYFQNEAQLEKSRLLSDRFSAERPKGSFSTLEIQRTEQGDSAMYLCASSFGLVSGNTIYFGEGSWLTVV.